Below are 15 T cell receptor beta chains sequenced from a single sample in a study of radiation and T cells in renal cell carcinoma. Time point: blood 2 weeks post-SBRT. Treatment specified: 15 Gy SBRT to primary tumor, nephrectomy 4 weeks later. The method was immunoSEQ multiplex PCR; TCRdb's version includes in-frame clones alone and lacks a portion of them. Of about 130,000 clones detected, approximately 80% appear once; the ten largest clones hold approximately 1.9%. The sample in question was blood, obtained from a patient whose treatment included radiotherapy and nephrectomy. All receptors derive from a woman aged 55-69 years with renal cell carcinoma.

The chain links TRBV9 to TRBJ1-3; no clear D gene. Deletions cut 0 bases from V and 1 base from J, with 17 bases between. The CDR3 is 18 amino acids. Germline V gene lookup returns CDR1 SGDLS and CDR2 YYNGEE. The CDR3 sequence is CASSVDGGRILSGNTIYF. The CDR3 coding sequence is TGTGCCAGCAGCGTAGATGGCGGGAGGATACTTTCTGGAAACACCATATATTTT.

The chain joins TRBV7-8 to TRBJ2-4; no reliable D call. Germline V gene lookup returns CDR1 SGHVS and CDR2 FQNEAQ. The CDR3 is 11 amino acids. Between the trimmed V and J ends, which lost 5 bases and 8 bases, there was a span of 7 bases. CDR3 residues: CASSRKDIQYF. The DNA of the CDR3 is TGTGCCAGCAGCCGCAAGGACATTCAGTACTTC. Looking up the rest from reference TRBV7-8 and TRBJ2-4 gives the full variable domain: GAGVSQSPRYKVAKRGQDVALRCDPISGHVSLFWYQQALGQGPEFLTYFQNEAQLDKSGLPSDRFFAERPEGSVSTLKIQRTQQEDSAVYLCASSRKDIQYFGAGTRLSVL.

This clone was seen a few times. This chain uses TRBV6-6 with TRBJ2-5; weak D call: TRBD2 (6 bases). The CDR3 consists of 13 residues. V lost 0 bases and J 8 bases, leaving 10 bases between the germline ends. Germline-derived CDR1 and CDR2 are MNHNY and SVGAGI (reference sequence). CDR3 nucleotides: TGTGCCAGCAGTTACTCGATCGCGGGAACCCAGTACTTC. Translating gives CASSYSIAGTQYF.

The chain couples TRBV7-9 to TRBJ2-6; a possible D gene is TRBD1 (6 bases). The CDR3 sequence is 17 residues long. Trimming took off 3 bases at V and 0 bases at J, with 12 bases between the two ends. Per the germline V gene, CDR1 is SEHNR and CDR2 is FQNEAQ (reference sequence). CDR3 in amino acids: CASSFLTGNSGANVLTF. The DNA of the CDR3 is TGTGCCAGCAGCTTCCTAACAGGGAACTCTGGGGCCAACGTCCTGACTTTC.

CDR3 nucleotides: TGTGCCAGCAGCTTAACGAGTGACTGGGGAGAGACCCAGTACTTC. This sequence encodes CASSLTSDWGETQYF. This chain connects TRBV7-3 to TRBJ2-5; D gene unclear. Per germline, CDR1 SGHTA and CDR2 FQGTGA. V lost 0 bases, J lost 4 bases, and 12 bases lay in between. The CDR3 is 15 residues long.

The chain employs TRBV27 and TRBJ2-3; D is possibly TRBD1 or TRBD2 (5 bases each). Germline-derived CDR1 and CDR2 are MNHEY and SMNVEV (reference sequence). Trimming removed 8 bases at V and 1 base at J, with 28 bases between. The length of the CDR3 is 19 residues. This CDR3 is CASSFRGREPSRGTDTQYF. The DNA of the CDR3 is TGTGCCAGCTCTTTTAGGGGCAGGGAGCCGTCGCGGGGCACAGATACGCAGTATTTT.

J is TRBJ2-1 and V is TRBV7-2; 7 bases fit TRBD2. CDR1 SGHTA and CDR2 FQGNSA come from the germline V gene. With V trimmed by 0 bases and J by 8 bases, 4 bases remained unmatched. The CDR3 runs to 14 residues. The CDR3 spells CASSLAGGVDEQFF. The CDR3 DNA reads TGTGCCAGCAGCTTAGCGGGAGGGGTCGATGAGCAGTTCTTC.

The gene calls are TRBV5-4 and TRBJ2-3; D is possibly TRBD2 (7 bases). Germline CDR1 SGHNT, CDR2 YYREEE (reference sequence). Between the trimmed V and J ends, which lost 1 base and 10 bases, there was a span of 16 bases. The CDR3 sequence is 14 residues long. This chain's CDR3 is CASSLQGRVSPQYF. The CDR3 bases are TGTGCCAGCAGCTTGCAGGGGAGGGTGAGCCCGCAGTATTTT. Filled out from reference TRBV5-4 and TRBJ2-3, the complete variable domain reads ETGVTQSPTHLIKTRGQQVTLRCSSQSGHNTVSWYQQALGQGPQFIFQYYREEENGRGNFPPRFSGLQFPNYSSELNVNALELDDSALYLCASSLQGRVSPQYFGPGTRLTVL.

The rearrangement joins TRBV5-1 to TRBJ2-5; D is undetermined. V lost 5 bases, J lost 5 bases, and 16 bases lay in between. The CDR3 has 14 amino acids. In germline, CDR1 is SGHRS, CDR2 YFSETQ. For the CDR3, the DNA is TGCGCCAGCAGGGGGTCGGTGGTTCGGGAGACCCAGTACTTC. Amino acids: CASRGSVVRETQYF.

The CDR3 region is CASSQEFPGASYEQYF. The CDR3 bases are TGTGCCAGCAGCCAAGAGTTTCCGGGGGCCTCCTACGAGCAGTACTTC. This chain joins TRBV14 and TRBJ2-7; D may correspond to TRBD1 or TRBD2 (6 bases each). Germline CDR1 SGHDN, CDR2 FVKESK. CDR3 length: 16 amino acids. V was trimmed by 0 bases and J by 0 bases, leaving 12 bases between them. The full variable domain, with the rest looked up from reference TRBV14 and TRBJ2-7, is EAGVTQFPSHSVIEKGQTVTLRCDPISGHDNLYWYRRVMGKEIKFLLHFVKESKQDESGMPNNRFLAERTGGTYSTLKVQPAELEDSGVYFCASSQEFPGASYEQYFGPGTRLTVT.

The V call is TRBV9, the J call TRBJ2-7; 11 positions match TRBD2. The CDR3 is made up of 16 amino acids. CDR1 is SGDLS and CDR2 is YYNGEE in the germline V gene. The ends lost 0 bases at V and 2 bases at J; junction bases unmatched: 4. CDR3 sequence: CASSVDPLAGAYEQYF. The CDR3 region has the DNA TGTGCCAGCAGCGTAGATCCACTAGCGGGGGCCTACGAGCAGTACTTC.

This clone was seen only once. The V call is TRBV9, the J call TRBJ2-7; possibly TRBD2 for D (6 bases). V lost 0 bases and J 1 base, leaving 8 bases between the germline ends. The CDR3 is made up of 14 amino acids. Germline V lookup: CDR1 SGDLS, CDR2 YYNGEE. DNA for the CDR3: TGTGCCAGCAGCGTAGCAGGGACTTCCTACGAGCAGTACTTC. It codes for CASSVAGTSYEQYF.

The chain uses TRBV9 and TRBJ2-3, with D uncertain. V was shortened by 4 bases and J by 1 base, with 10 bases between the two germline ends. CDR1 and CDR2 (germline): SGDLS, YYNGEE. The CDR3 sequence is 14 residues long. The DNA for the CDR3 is TGTGCCAGCAGCCAGGAGCCCGGCACAGATACGCAGTATTTT. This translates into CASSQEPGTDTQYF.

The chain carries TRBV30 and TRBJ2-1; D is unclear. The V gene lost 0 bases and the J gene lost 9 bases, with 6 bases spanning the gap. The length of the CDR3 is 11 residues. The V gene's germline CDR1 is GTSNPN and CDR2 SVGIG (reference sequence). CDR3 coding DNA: TGTGCCTGGAGTGTAGGCGGTGAGCAGTTCTTC. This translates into CAWSVGGEQFF. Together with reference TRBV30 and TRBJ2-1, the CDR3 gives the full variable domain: SQTIHQWPATLVQPVGSPLSLECTVEGTSNPNLYWYRQAAGRGLQLLFYSVGIGQISSEVPQNLSASRPQDRQFILSSKKLLLSDSGFYLCAWSVGGEQFFGPGTRLTVL.

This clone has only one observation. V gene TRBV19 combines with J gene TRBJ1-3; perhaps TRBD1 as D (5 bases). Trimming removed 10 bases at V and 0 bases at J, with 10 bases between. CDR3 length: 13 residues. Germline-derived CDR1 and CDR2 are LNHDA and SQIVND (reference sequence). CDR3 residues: CATAGSSGNTIYF. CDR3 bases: TGTGCCACTGCAGGGTCCTCTGGAAACACCATATATTTT.